The present TCR beta chain was sequenced within a study of tumor-infiltrating lymphocytes in primary liver carcinoma. A constant-region primer served to make TCR beta cDNA from around 540 ng total RNA. Libraries for TCR beta were built through three nested multiplex PCR rounds, which together made up a slightly modified ARM-PCR procedure. Researchers ran the first two PCR rounds for 9 to 10 cycles each with TRBV1-TRBV30 forward primers and a C-beta reverse primer. TCRdb redid the calling of the multiplex PCR reads with MiXCR, one entry per CDR3 protein. The sample lists 95,000 to 100,000 distinct CDR3 sequences; approximately 70% were seen once. Regarding the study as a whole: Between tumor regions, pairs overlapped more than tumor-adjacent and tumor-blood pairs did.

The CDR3 extends over 12 amino acids. The germline V and J ends were trimmed by 7 bases and 1 base, with 10 bases remaining between them. Germline assignment: CDR1 SQVTM and CDR2 ANQGSEA. The tissue used was unsorted bulk material of about 17-33 mg. RNA and DNA were co-extracted from it with the AllPrep DNA/RNA mini kit. This clonotype was counted only a few times. No antigen is known for it. A much larger clone lies a single base off, so this may be a read error. It is likely a read error, because the conserved phenylalanine at the end of the CDR3 is missing. This clonotype originated in a woman aged 55-75 years with primary liver carcinoma and hepatitis B virus infection. Material for sequencing was liver tumor tissue from sampling region 2. Subset meaning: tumor region T2, inferior pole. V is TRBV29-1 and J is TRBJ1-1; a weak D match, TRBD1 (6 bases). As DNA, the CDR3 is TGCAGCGCGGGGGCCCAGAACACTGAAGCTTTCTCT. Its protein product is CSAGAQNTEAFS.